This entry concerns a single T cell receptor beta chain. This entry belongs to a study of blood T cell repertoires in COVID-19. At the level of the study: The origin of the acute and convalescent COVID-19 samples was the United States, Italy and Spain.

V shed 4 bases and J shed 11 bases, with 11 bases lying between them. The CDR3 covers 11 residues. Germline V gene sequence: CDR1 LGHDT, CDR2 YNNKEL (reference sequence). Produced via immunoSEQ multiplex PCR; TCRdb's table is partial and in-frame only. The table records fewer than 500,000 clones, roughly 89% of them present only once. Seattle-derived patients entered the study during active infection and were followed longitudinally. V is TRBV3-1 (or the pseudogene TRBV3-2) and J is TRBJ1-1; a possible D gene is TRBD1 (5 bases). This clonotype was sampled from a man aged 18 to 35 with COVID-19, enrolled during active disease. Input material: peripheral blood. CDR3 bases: TGTGCCAGCAGCCGCACAGGTGATGCTTTCTTT. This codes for CASSRTGDAFF.